The 23 T cell receptor beta chains given below trace back to one sample, sequenced in a study of T cell repertoires and HLA-DP antigens. TCRdb's table, derived via immunoSEQ multiplex PCR, lists solely in-frame clones and lacks some. The sample lists fewer than 95,000 clones, about 89% occurring once. No antigens are known for them. The sequenced sample was CD4+ T cells from PBMCs. These receptors were taken from a man aged 50 or older in good health and CMV-seronegative.

V gene TRBV10-1 combines with J gene TRBJ2-1, with a weak D call TRBD2 (6 bases). This CDR3 spans 16 amino acids. Germline loops: CDR1 WNHNN, CDR2 SYGVQD (reference sequence). V was clipped by 0 bases and J by 6 bases, with 15 bases between them. The CDR3 nucleotides read TGCGCCAGCAGTGAGTCCCGTTTTAGCGGAAGCAATGAGCAGTTCTTC. This codes for CASSESRFSGSNEQFF.

This chain uses TRBV19 with TRBJ2-7; D ambiguous. The ends were cut back, 4 bases at V and 6 bases at J, with 13 bases in the middle. The CDR3 is 13 residues long. The germline V gene encodes CDR1 LNHDA and CDR2 SQIVND (reference sequence). The CDR3 DNA reads TGTGCCAGTAGTAAACTCCAGCCGGGCGAGCAGTACTTC. Protein sequence: CASSKLQPGEQYF.

The V and J genes are TRBV5-4 and TRBJ2-5; 9 bases fit TRBD2. V lost 1 base, J lost 5 bases, and 3 bases stayed unmatched. Germline CDR1 reads SGHNT; CDR2 reads YYREEE (reference sequence). This CDR3 spans 14 amino acids. In nucleotides, the CDR3 is TGTGCCAGCAGCTTGAGGCGGGGGGGGGAGACCCAGTACTTC. This sequence encodes CASSLRRGGETQYF.

This clone was counted between two and nine times. The chain uses TRBV6-1 and TRBJ1-2; TRBD1 matches 9 bases. Germline V gene sequence: CDR1 MNHNS, CDR2 SASEGT. V trimming: 6 bases; J trimming: 2 bases; junction bases outside the gene matches: 4. This CDR3 spans 14 amino acids. CDR3 protein: CASSTGTGNYGYTF. As DNA, the CDR3 is TGTGCCAGCAGCACCGGGACAGGGAACTATGGCTACACCTTC.

V usage is TRBV5-6 and J usage is TRBJ2-2, with 9 positions matching TRBD1. J gave up 1 base and V 1 base, and 2 bases lay outside the gene matches. The CDR3 has 16 amino acids. Germline V gene lookup returns CDR1 SGHDT and CDR2 YYEEEE. In DNA, the CDR3 is TGTGCCAGCAGCTTGCAGGGACAGGGGAACACCGGGGAGCTGTTTTTT. Protein: CASSLQGQGNTGELFF.

This clone was detected once. This CDR3 is CASSAQTGLNTEAFF. The CDR3 DNA reads as TGTGCCAGCAGCGCTCAAACAGGGTTGAACACTGAAGCTTTCTTT. V is TRBV9 and J is TRBJ1-1; possibly TRBD1 for D (6 bases). Germline assignment: CDR1 SGDLS and CDR2 YYNGEE. The CDR3 is 15 amino acids. V was pared by 3 bases and J by 0 bases, with 12 bases between. The whole variable domain, filled in from reference TRBV9 and TRBJ1-1, reads DSGVTQTPKHLITATGQRVTLRCSPRSGDLSVYWYQQSLDQGLQFLIQYYNGEERAKGNILERFSAQQFPDLHSELNLSSLELGDSALYFCASSAQTGLNTEAFFGQGTRLTVV.

This chain uses TRBV27 with TRBJ1-6; 11 nucleotides align to TRBD1. V shed 3 bases, J shed 9 bases, and the junction held 10 bases outside the gene matches. The germline CDR1 and CDR2 sequences are MNHEY and SMNVEV (reference sequence). The CDR3 consists of 17 residues. CDR3 loop: CASSFRAPGQGGSPLHF. The CDR3 DNA sequence: TGTGCCAGCAGTTTCCGGGCCCCGGGACAGGGGGGTTCACCCCTCCACTTT.

The DNA for the CDR3 is TGTGCCAGCAGAACACGGAACACTGAAGCTTTCTTT. Its protein is CASRTRNTEAFF. This chain links TRBV6-4 with TRBJ1-1; D is unresolved. Germline V gene data show CDR1 as MRHNA and CDR2 as SNTAGT. This CDR3 has 12 residues. The germline V and J ends were trimmed by 6 bases and 1 base, with 6 bases remaining between them.

This clone appeared a single time. This chain uses TRBV4-3 with TRBJ2-7, with 12 bases matching TRBD1. Germline CDR1 is LGHNA and CDR2 is YSLEER. Trimming at V came to 1 base and at J to 7 bases, leaving 8 bases not matched to a gene. The CDR3 has 16 residues. The CDR3 spells CASSQVWDRGLREQYF. CDR3 nucleotide sequence: TGCGCCAGCAGCCAAGTTTGGGACAGGGGGCTTCGTGAGCAGTACTTC.

The chain links TRBV30 to TRBJ1-6; no firm D call. This CDR3 region has 15 residues. The germline CDR1 and CDR2 sequences are GTSNPN and SVGIG (reference sequence). V lost 2 bases and J 7 bases, leaving 15 bases between the germline ends. This CDR3 is CAWSLPWGTNSPLHF. The CDR3 bases are TGTGCCTGGAGTCTACCATGGGGAACGAATTCACCCCTCCACTTT.

The count of this clone is one. The V and J genes are TRBV19 and TRBJ1-2; TRBD1 is a possible D gene (5 bases). This CDR3 has 15 amino acids. Germline V CDR1 and CDR2: LNHDA, SQIVND (reference sequence). The V and J ends lost 6 bases and 3 bases respectively, with 17 bases between them. The CDR3 loop reads CASRSQGFSDYGYTF. CDR3 nucleotides: TGTGCCAGTAGGAGCCAGGGTTTCTCAGACTATGGCTACACCTTC.

The chain couples TRBV29-1 to TRBJ1-4; 7 nucleotides agree with TRBD1. The CDR3 has 13 amino acids. The V and J ends lost 5 bases and 6 bases, in that order; junction bases with no gene match: 6. Looked up from germline, CDR1 is SQVTM and CDR2 is ANQGSEA. The CDR3 loop is CSVQTGAHEKLFF. The CDR3 nucleotides read TGCAGCGTTCAAACAGGGGCGCATGAAAAACTGTTTTTT.

This chain joins TRBV6-5 and TRBJ1-1; D remains unclear. Between the trimmed V and J ends, which lost 6 bases and 2 bases, there was a span of 13 bases. Germline loops: CDR1 MNHEY, CDR2 SVGAGI. The CDR3 has 14 residues. This chain's CDR3 is CASSHPRRNTEAFF. The CDR3, as DNA: TGTGCCAGCAGCCACCCCCGCCGTAACACTGAAGCTTTCTTT.

This chain links TRBV10-3 with TRBJ1-6; D is ambiguous. Germline CDR1 is ENHRY and CDR2 is SYGVKD. Trimming cost V 3 bases and J 5 bases, with 5 bases left between them. There are 13 residues in the CDR3. Here the CDR3 DNA reads TGTGCCATCAGTGACTCGCATAATTCACCCCTCCACTTT. Its translation: CAISDSHNSPLHF.

The V and J genes are TRBV18 and TRBJ1-1, with D hard to call. CDR1 is KGHSH, CDR2 LQKENI, per germline. The CDR3 contains 18 residues. V was pared by 0 bases and J by 4 bases, with 21 bases between. CDR3 bases: TGTGCCAGCTCACCACCGAGTAAAAATGAAGGGCGGTTCACTGAAGCTTTCTTT. It specifies CASSPPSKNEGRFTEAFF.

In this sample, this clone turned up once. The chain carries TRBV14 and TRBJ2-5; D gene unclear. V dropped 1 base and J dropped 2 bases, with 8 bases sitting between them. There are 14 residues in the CDR3. CDR1 and CDR2 (germline): SGHDN, FVKESK. The CDR3 protein is CASSQARQQETQYF. The CDR3 bases are TGTGCCAGCAGCCAAGCGCGTCAGCAAGAGACCCAGTACTTC.

The rearrangement joins TRBV11-3 to TRBJ2-7, with 9 nucleotides matching TRBD1. The J segment lost 4 bases and the V segment lost 3 bases, leaving 4 bases of the junction unmatched. The length of the CDR3 is 14 residues. CDR1 and CDR2 from the germline V gene are SGHNT and YENEEA. The CDR3 coding sequence is TGTGCCAGCAGCTTGGGGACAGGGCAATACGAGCAGTACTTC. Protein product: CASSLGTGQYEQYF.

Comments on this clone: The junction shows a germline mismatch at one end, possibly a read error. The V call is TRBV10-3, the J call TRBJ2-7, with D perhaps TRBD1 or TRBD2 (5 bases each). This CDR3 has 15 residues. Germline V gene data show CDR1 as ENHRY and CDR2 as SYGVKD. The CDR3 coding sequence is TGTGCCAGCAGTTACTCAGAGGGGTTGACCAGCGAGCAGTACTTC. Translation: CASSYSEGLTSEQYF.

The V call is TRBV28, the J call TRBJ2-7; D is unclear. Trimming took 2 bases from V and 6 from J, leaving 17 bases between them. The germline CDR1 and CDR2 sequences are MDHEN and SYDVKM. The CDR3 totals 15 residues. CDR3 region: CASSLQGGRRGEQYF. The CDR3 bases are TGTGCCAGCAGTTTACAAGGTGGACGGCGAGGCGAGCAGTACTTC.

The V call is TRBV6-5, the J call TRBJ2-7; 7 nucleotides match TRBD1. Germline V lookup: CDR1 MNHEY, CDR2 SVGAGI. CDR3 length equals 14 residues. V trimming: 7 bases; J trimming: 3 bases; junction bases outside the gene matches: 9. This CDR3 is CASTQSGTDYEQYF. The CDR3 region has the DNA TGTGCCAGCACTCAATCCGGGACAGACTACGAGCAGTACTTC.

This clone was seen a few times. V and J are TRBV7-9 and TRBJ2-7; D may be TRBD2 (6 bases). Trimming removed 4 bases from V and 5 bases from J, with 18 bases in between. Germline CDR1 reads SEHNR; CDR2 reads FQNEAQ (reference sequence). The CDR3 covers 15 residues. The CDR3 DNA is TGTGCCAGCAGCTCTCGAGAGGGACTCCGAAACGAGCAGTACTTC. It is translated as CASSSREGLRNEQYF. Together with reference TRBV7-9 and TRBJ2-7, the CDR3 gives the full variable domain: DTGVSQNPRHKITKRGQNVTFRCDPISEHNRLYWYRQTLGQGPEFLTYFQNEAQLEKSRLLSDRFSAERPKGSFSTLEIQRTEQGDSAMYLCASSSREGLRNEQYFGPGTRLTVT.

The V call is TRBV5-4, the J call TRBJ1-1; 7 nucleotides agree with TRBD1. After removal of 4 bases from V and 1 base from J, the junction contained 7 bases not matched to a gene. This CDR3 has 15 residues. Per the germline V gene, CDR1 is SGHNT and CDR2 is YYREEE (reference sequence). The CDR3 reads CASSPDRVGNTEAFF. The CDR3 nucleotides read TGTGCCAGCAGCCCTGACAGGGTCGGGAACACTGAAGCTTTCTTT.

The chain has TRBV6-1 and TRBJ2-7, with 10 bases aligning to TRBD1. The CDR3 runs to 15 residues. Germline V gene sequence: CDR1 MNHNS, CDR2 SASEGT. V shed 2 bases, J shed 4 bases, and the junction held 5 bases outside the gene matches. CDR3 sequence (DNA): TGTGCCAGCAGTGAAACAGGACAGGGGGATTACGAGCAGTACTTC. Protein product: CASSETGQGDYEQYF.